A single sample is the source of the 4 T cell receptor beta chains below, sequenced in a study of blood T cells in healthy people across ages. Primed by a sample-barcoded 5' primer and a J-beta primer mix, a second PCR proceeded for roughly 6 to 12 cycles. MiXCR, run by TCRdb on the 5' RACE reads, gives a single entry per CDR3 protein. The data contain 1.5 million to 2 million distinct CDR3 sequences, approximately 30% of them seen just once; the ten biggest clones take up 7.7%. Sequencing was done on a sample of blood. Receptors originate from a woman in her twenties or thirties in good health.

The chain carries TRBV14 and TRBJ2-3, with D possibly matching TRBD1 (6 bases). CDR3 size: 15 residues. V lost 6 bases and J lost 2, with 15 bases in between. Germline loops: CDR1 SGHDN, CDR2 FVKESK. CDR3 sequence reads: CASSRTAFNTDTQYF. In DNA form, the CDR3 reads TGTGCCAGCAGTCGGACAGCCTTTAACACAGATACGCAGTATTTT. The variable domain in full, completed from reference TRBV14 and TRBJ2-3, reads EAGVTQFPSHSVIEKGQTVTLRCDPISGHDNLYWYRRVMGKEIKFLLHFVKESKQDESGMPNNRFLAERTGGTYSTLKVQPAELEDSGVYFCASSRTAFNTDTQYFGPGTRLTVL.

This clonotype was seen only a few times. V and J are TRBV2 and TRBJ2-5; no definite D call. There are 12 residues in the CDR3. Germline V gives CDR1 SNHLY, CDR2 FYNNEI. V was trimmed by 8 bases and J by 5 bases, leaving 12 bases between them. Here the CDR3 reads CASLRNSETQYF. For the CDR3, the DNA is TGTGCCAGCCTGAGGAACTCGGAGACCCAGTACTTC.

V usage is TRBV11-2 and J usage is TRBJ2-7; 9 nucleotides agree with TRBD2. Germline V gene data show CDR1 as SGHAT and CDR2 as FQNNGV. V was clipped by 3 bases and J by 5 bases; unmatched bases: 5. This CDR3 is built from 14 residues. The CDR3 is CASSLIAGGDEQYF. As DNA, the CDR3 is TGTGCCAGCAGCTTGATCGCGGGGGGGGACGAGCAGTACTTC. The whole variable domain, remainder taken from reference TRBV11-2 and TRBJ2-7, is EAGVAQSPRYKIIEKRQSVAFWCNPISGHATLYWYQQILGQGPKLLIQFQNNGVVDDSQLPKDRFSAERLKGVDSTLKIQPAKLEDSAVYLCASSLIAGGDEQYFGPGTRLTVT.

This clonotype occurred a few times. V usage is TRBV18 and J usage is TRBJ1-5, with 12 positions matching TRBD1. V lost 3 bases and J lost 7; bases outside the gene matches: 10. The CDR3 loop spans 17 amino acids. Germline V gene lookup returns CDR1 KGHSH and CDR2 LQKENI. The CDR3 coding sequence is TGTGCCAGCTCACCTTCCGGGACAGGGGGCATGGGCCAGCCCCAGCATTTT. Its protein product is CASSPSGTGGMGQPQHF.